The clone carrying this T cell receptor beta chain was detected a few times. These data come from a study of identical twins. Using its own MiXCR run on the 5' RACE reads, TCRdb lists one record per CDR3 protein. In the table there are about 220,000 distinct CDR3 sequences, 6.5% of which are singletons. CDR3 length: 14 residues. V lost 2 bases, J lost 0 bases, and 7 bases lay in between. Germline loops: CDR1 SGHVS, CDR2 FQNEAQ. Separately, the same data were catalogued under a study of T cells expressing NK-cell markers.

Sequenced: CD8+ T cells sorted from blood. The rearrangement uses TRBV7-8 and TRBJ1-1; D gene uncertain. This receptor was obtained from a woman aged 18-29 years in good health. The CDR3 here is CASSLFSMNTEAFF. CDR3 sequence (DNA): TGTGCCAGCAGCTTATTCAGTATGAACACTGAAGCTTTCTTT.